This is a list of T cell receptor beta chains from one sample in a study of T cell responses to AZD1222 COVID-19 vaccine. Clones were read by immunoSEQ multiplex PCR, and TCRdb kept only the in-frame ones, dropping some. This table has 110,000 to 150,000 clones, around 90% appearing once. The specimen comprised peripheral blood, sampled on day 0 of AZD1222 vaccination. Receptors were obtained from an adult in good health. Each CDR3 is given with its conserved first and last residue. Each record gives: V gene, clone size, D gene, J gene, CDR3 DNA, CDR3 protein. D genes are given only for firm matches. Rows give clone size only sometimes, using once, few, many, or a class for an expanded clone.

TRBV6-2/TRBV6-3	.	.	TRBJ2-3	TGTGCCAGCAGCCATCCCTCACTAGACCCCCCTACGCAGTATTTT	CASSHPSLDPPTQYF
TRBV5-4	.	.	TRBJ2-7	TGTGCCAGCAGCTTGGTTGCGGCCCCCTACGAGCAGTACTTC	CASSLVAAPYEQYF
TRBV7-2	.	.	TRBJ2-1	TGTGCCAGTCGCCAGTCCCAACTTCACAATGAGCAGTTCTTC	CASRQSQLHNEQFF
TRBV7-3	few	TRBD2	TRBJ2-1	TGTGCCAGCAGCCTTAGCGGGAAGCAGTTCTTC	CASSLSGKQFF
TRBV5-1	.	TRBD1	TRBJ2-7	TGCGCCAGCAGCCCCGGGACAGGGGTATACGAGCAGTACTTC	CASSPGTGVYEQYF
TRBV6-5	.	.	TRBJ1-5	TGTGCCAGCAGGAGAGGTGCAGAAAGCAATCAGCCCCAGCATTTT	CASRRGAESNQPQHF
TRBV19	.	TRBD1	TRBJ2-2	TGTGCCAGTAGTCGACAGGGGGCGAGCACCGGGGAGCTGTTTTTT	CASSRQGASTGELFF
TRBV19	medium-sized	TRBD1	TRBJ1-6	TGTGCCAGTGACAGGGGGAGCTCCTATAATTCACCCCTCCACTTT	CASDRGSSYNSPLHF
TRBV10-3	.	TRBD1	TRBJ1-5	TGTGCCATCAGTGAGGCGGACAGGGGGACCAATCAGCCCCAGCATTTT	CAISEADRGTNQPQHF
TRBV28	.	.	TRBJ1-5	TGTGCCAGCAGTTTTTTCGGGGGGGGATCTCAGCCCCAGCATTTT	CASSFFGGGSQPQHF
TRBV7-9	.	.	TRBJ2-3	TGTGCCAGCAGCCCAGGGGTTACAGATACGCAGTATTTT	CASSPGVTDTQYF
TRBV25-1	.	.	TRBJ1-1	TGTGCCAGCAGTTCGCAGGGTCGCACTGAAGCTTTCTTT	CASSSQGRTEAFF
TRBV10-1	.	TRBD1	TRBJ2-1	TGCGCCAGCAGTCAGACAGGGCTTGAGCAGTTCTTC	CASSQTGLEQFF
TRBV25-1	.	.	TRBJ2-7	TGTGCCAGCAGCGACCCTGGGAGATCCTCTTTGTTCTTC	CASSDPGRSSLFF
TRBV2	.	TRBD1	TRBJ1-5	TGTGCCAGCAGTCAGACAGGGGACGCGGGTCAGCCCCAGCATTTT	CASSQTGDAGQPQHF
TRBV28	.	.	TRBJ2-7	TGTGCCAGCAGTTTATGGCGACAGCTCGAGAAGGGGCAGTACTTC	CASSLWRQLEKGQYF
TRBV5-4	.	TRBD1	TRBJ1-2	TGTGCCAGCAGCGCATCCGGGACAGCTAACTATGGCTACACCTTC	CASSASGTANYGYTF
TRBV5-5	.	TRBD1	TRBJ1-6	TGTGCCAGCAGCTTGGGCGGGGACAGTCGTTCACCCCTCCACTTT	CASSLGGDSRSPLHF
TRBV19	.	TRBD1	TRBJ1-1	TGTGCCAGTAGTGAGGGACAGGGGGTGGTCGCTTTCTTT	CASSEGQGVVAFF
TRBV6-5	.	.	TRBJ1-6	TGTGCCGCTGGGGCAGGGATTGATTCACCCCTCCACTTT	CAAGAGIDSPLHF
TRBV6-5	.	.	TRBJ1-4	TGTGCCAGCAGTTACGGGTATGGGACCGCTAATGAAAAACTGTTTTTT	CASSYGYGTANEKLFF
TRBV27	.	.	TRBJ1-5	TGTGCCAGCAGTTTACTCCCAGGGGTAGGTAATCAGCCCCAGCATTTT	CASSLLPGVGNQPQHF
TRBV20-1	.	.	TRBJ2-1	TGCAGTGCGCGGGACTTAAGGCAGCAGTTCTTC	CSARDLRQQFF
TRBV15	.	.	TRBJ2-1	TGTGCCACCAGCACCGGGCGAGTGGGTTCCTACAATGAGCAGTTCTTC	CATSTGRVGSYNEQFF
TRBV7-9	once	TRBD1	TRBJ2-3	TGTGCCAGCAGCTCTTCCCCTGGACAGGGGTACACAGATACGCAGTATTTT	CASSSSPGQGYTDTQYF
TRBV27	.	TRBD2	TRBJ2-1	TGTGCCAGCAGTTTAATGAGCGGGAGGGGTCGGGAGCAGTTCTTC	CASSLMSGRGREQFF
TRBV19	.	.	TRBJ2-6	TGTGCCAGTAGTATGGTGAGGACTGGGGCCAACGTCCTGACTTTC	CASSMVRTGANVLTF
TRBV6-5	.	TRBD2	TRBJ2-1	TGTGCCAGCAGTCTTAGCGGGAGAAGCAACAATGAGCAGTTCTTC	CASSLSGRSNNEQFF
TRBV10-1	.	.	TRBJ1-3	TGCGCCAGCAGTGAGCGGGGCACCGGCACCATATATTTT	CASSERGTGTIYF
TRBV19	.	TRBD2	TRBJ2-1	TGTGCCAGTACCGGATTAGCGGGAGGGCCTGTTAATGAGCAGTTCTTC	CASTGLAGGPVNEQFF
TRBV11-3	.	TRBD1	TRBJ2-7	TGTGCCAGCAGCTTTGGGGACAGGGCCTACGAGCAGTACTTC	CASSFGDRAYEQYF
TRBV3-1/TRBV3-2	.	.	TRBJ1-2	TGTGCCAGCAGCCAAGAGCCAGTTAACTATGGCTACACCTTC	CASSQEPVNYGYTF
TRBV5-1	.	.	TRBJ2-1	TGCGCCAGCAGCTATAGCGGCTCCACCTTGGGGTACAATGAGCAGTTCTTC	CASSYSGSTLGYNEQFF
TRBV19	.	.	TRBJ2-2	TGTGCCAGTAGTATAGTAGAGCCCCACACCGGGGAGCTGTTTTTT	CASSIVEPHTGELFF
TRBV3-1/TRBV3-2	.	.	TRBJ2-1	TGTGCCAGCAGCCACAGCGGGTGGGCAGTCCGGGAGCAGTTCTTC	CASSHSGWAVREQFF
TRBV6-6	.	.	TRBJ2-7	TGTGCCAGCAGGTGGTCCCCGGGGGCCGAGCAGTACTTC	CASRWSPGAEQYF
TRBV6-5	once	TRBD2	TRBJ2-7	TGTGCCAGCAGTTACCTTCCCACTGGGACTAAACTAGAGCAGTACTTC	CASSYLPTGTKLEQYF
TRBV7-8	.	.	TRBJ1-1	TGTGCCAGCAGCGCACAGGGTCCCGCTGAAGCTTTCTTT	CASSAQGPAEAFF
TRBV19	.	TRBD2	TRBJ2-1	TGTGCCAGTATGAGGAGACTAGCGCAAGAGAGCTCCTACAATGAGCAGTTCTTC	CASMRRLAQESSYNEQFF
TRBV5-3	.	TRBD2	TRBJ2-1	TGTGCCAGAAGCTTGGGAGCGGGAGGGCCTGGTGAGCAGTTCTTC	CARSLGAGGPGEQFF
TRBV12-3/TRBV12-4	.	.	TRBJ2-5	TGTGCCAGCAGTTTAGCCAAAGAGACCCAGTACTTC	CASSLAKETQYF
TRBV19	few	TRBD1	TRBJ1-1	TGTGCCACCAAGGGACAGGGACTCACTGAAGCTTTCTTT	CATKGQGLTEAFF
TRBV15	.	.	TRBJ1-3	TGTGCCACCAGCAGCGAAGGGGCTGGAAACACCATATATTTT	CATSSEGAGNTIYF
TRBV7-2	.	TRBD2	TRBJ2-7	TGTGCCAGCAGCTTCGCCCGGGGGGGGCGGGGCGAGCAGTACTTC	CASSFARGGRGEQYF
TRBV6-5	.	TRBD1	TRBJ1-2	TGTGCCAGCAGTTACTCTGGGCAGGGGGTCGACTATGGCTACACCTTC	CASSYSGQGVDYGYTF
TRBV7-2	.	.	TRBJ1-2	TGTGCCAGCAGCTTAGGTACAGGGTATGGCTACACCTTC	CASSLGTGYGYTF
TRBV7-8	once	TRBD1	TRBJ2-6	TGTGCCAGCAGCTCCCTACCTTGGACAGGGGGAGGGACTGGGGCCAACGTCCTGACTTTC	CASSSLPWTGGGTGANVLTF
TRBV5-1	.	.	TRBJ2-1	TGCGCCAGCAGCTTGGGCCGGTACTCCTACAATGAGCAGTTCTTC	CASSLGRYSYNEQFF
TRBV29-1	.	.	TRBJ1-1	TGCAGCGTTGTATGGGCGGGAAGGGGCGAGGGCACTGAAGCTTTCTTT	CSVVWAGRGEGTEAFF
TRBV27	once	.	TRBJ1-4	TGTGCCAGCAGTCCCGGTTCGCGGGAAAAACTGTTTTTT	CASSPGSREKLFF
TRBV5-1	.	.	TRBJ2-2	TGCGCCAGCAGCTTGGTCCAGGGTCCCGGGGAGCTGTTTTTT	CASSLVQGPGELFF
TRBV9	once	TRBD2	TRBJ2-1	TGTGCCAGCAGCGTAGTCGGTTCGACTAGCAGGCATGAGCAGTTCTTC	CASSVVGSTSRHEQFF
TRBV12-3/TRBV12-4	once	.	TRBJ2-1	TGTGCCAGCACCGGGGTAGGGCATGAGCAGTTCTTC	CASTGVGHEQFF
TRBV6-5	.	.	TRBJ2-1	TGTGCCAGCAGTAAAACAGGGTTCAACAATGAGCAGTTCTTC	CASSKTGFNNEQFF
TRBV3-1/TRBV3-2	.	.	TRBJ2-5	TGTGCCAGCAGCCGAAACTTCAGAGAGACCCAGTACTTC	CASSRNFRETQYF
TRBV29-1	.	TRBD1	TRBJ2-1	TGCAGCGCTTACAGGGGCGGGCAGTTCTTC	CSAYRGGQFF
TRBV5-6	.	.	TRBJ2-7	TGTGCCAGCAGCTCCCGATTCGGACAGCTCTCCTACGAGCAGTACTTC	CASSSRFGQLSYEQYF